The present T cell receptor beta chain was sequenced within a study of T cell responses to AZD1222 COVID-19 vaccine. The study, taken as a whole, reports: The sample set comprised mostly white British donors with more females, and clonal diversity was possibly underestimated.

This CDR3 has 15 amino acids. The germline V gene encodes CDR1 SGHAT and CDR2 FQNNGV. Trimming removed 0 bases from V and 1 base from J, with 10 bases in between. To note about this clone: Its antigen is not known.

Profiling relied on immunoSEQ multiplex PCR, and the TCRdb table lists in-frame clones only, not all of them. In the table there are about 99,000 clones, about nine tenths of which are singletons. The chain is built from TRBV11-2 and TRBJ2-7; TRBD2 is a possible D gene (5 bases). The origin of this receptor is an adult who received the MenACWY meningococcal vaccine as a control. Sequenced here: peripheral blood, sampled 28 days after the second dose of the MenACWY control vaccine. The CDR3, as DNA: TGTGCCAGCAGCTTAGAGTTAGCGCAATCCTACGAGCAGTACTTC. Translating it yields CASSLELAQSYEQYF.